These 10 T cell receptor beta chains were all obtained from the same sample, sequenced in a study of T cell responses to AZD1222 COVID-19 vaccine. The repertoire was sequenced with immunoSEQ multiplex PCR; TCRdb's copy has only in-frame clones and lacks some. The sample shows roughly 110,000 clones, 85% to 90% of them seen only once. The sequenced sample was peripheral blood, obtained on day 0 of AZD1222 vaccination. Receptors were obtained from an adult in good health.

This clone has only one observation. The CDR3 DNA reads TGTGCCAGCAGCTTAGGGCCTAGCGGAAATTACGAGCAGTACTTC. Protein: CASSLGPSGNYEQYF. This sequence joins TRBV11-2 and TRBJ2-7; 7 bases align to TRBD2. The CDR3 totals 15 residues. J gave up 4 bases and V 1 base, and 7 bases lay outside the gene matches. The germline gives CDR1 SGHAT, CDR2 FQNNGV.

The rearrangement joins TRBV2 to TRBJ2-1, with 8 bases lining up with TRBD1. Germline CDR1 is SNHLY and CDR2 is FYNNEI. Germline trimming cut 6 bases from V and 9 bases from J; bases unmatched to any gene: 7. The CDR3 has 13 amino acids. DNA for the CDR3: TGTGCCAGCAGCTCCGGACAGGGCGGTGAGCAGTTCTTC. This encodes CASSSGQGGEQFF.

This rearrangement joins TRBV6-5 to TRBJ2-2; 8 positions agree with TRBD2. CDR1 MNHEY and CDR2 SVGAGI come from the germline V gene. CDR3 size: 15 residues. V was pared by 5 bases and J by 1 base, with 3 bases of the junction left unmatched. In DNA, the CDR3 is TGTGCCAGCAGTCGAGCGGGGGTGAACACCGGGGAGCTGTTTTTT. The encoded protein is CASSRAGVNTGELFF.

The rearrangement links TRBV5-1 to TRBJ2-2, with 9 positions matching TRBD2. V trimming: 2 bases; J trimming: 4 bases; junction bases outside the gene matches: 6. The CDR3 runs to 16 residues. The germline V gene encodes CDR1 SGHRS and CDR2 YFSETQ. The CDR3, as DNA: TGCGCCAGCAGCTTTAGCGGGAGTGGTACCACCGGGGAGCTGTTTTTT. As protein: CASSFSGSGTTGELFF.

The chain carries TRBV2 and TRBJ2-3; the D is unclear. The CDR3 is made up of 11 amino acids. CDR1 and CDR2 from the germline V gene are SNHLY and FYNNEI. V lost 4 bases to trimming and J lost 7 bases, with 6 bases between them. The CDR3 region has the DNA TGTGCCAGCAGTGTATGGAATACGCAGTATTTT. It translates to CASSVWNTQYF. The whole variable domain, filled in from reference TRBV2 and TRBJ2-3, reads EPEVTQTPSHQVTQMGQEVILRCVPISNHLYFYWYRQILGQKVEFLVSFYNNEISEKSEIFDDQFSVERPDGSNFTLKIRSTKLEDSAMYFCASSVWNTQYFGPGTRLTVL.

The rearrangement joins TRBV28 to TRBJ2-5, with 16 bases fitting TRBD2. V shed 10 bases, J shed 5 bases, and the junction held 7 bases outside the gene matches. In germline, CDR1 is MDHEN, CDR2 SYDVKM. CDR3 length: 15 residues. The CDR3 is CATGLAGGRRETQYF. CDR3 in DNA: TGTGCCACGGGACTAGCGGGGGGGCGGAGGGAGACCCAGTACTTC.

The V and J genes are TRBV5-4 and TRBJ2-1; either TRBD1 or TRBD2 may fit D (5 bases each). CDR3 length equals 16 residues. Germline CDR1 and CDR2: SGHNT and YYREEE (reference sequence). With 5 bases removed from V and 0 bases from J, the gap between germline ends came to 15 bases. For the CDR3, the DNA is TGTGCCAGCAGAGGGACGGACGTCCCCTCCTACAATGAGCAGTTCTTC. Amino acids: CASRGTDVPSYNEQFF.

The rearrangement joins TRBV2 to TRBJ1-2; no clear D. Germline V CDR1 and CDR2: SNHLY, FYNNEI. The CDR3 runs 12 residues. The V end lost 1 base, the J end lost 7 bases, and 7 bases lay between the germline ends. CDR3 amino acids: CASSEGERGYTF. Here the CDR3 DNA reads TGTGCCAGCAGTGAAGGGGAACGTGGCTACACCTTC.

In its sample, this clone was seen once. The chain couples TRBV24-1 to TRBJ2-1; 10 bases line up with TRBD2. The CDR3 runs to 15 residues. From germline, CDR1 is KGHDR and CDR2 SFDVKD. Unmatched junction bases numbered 5, after V lost 2 bases and J lost 8 bases. CDR3 amino acids: CATSDSGTSAHEQFF. The CDR3 bases are TGTGCCACCAGTGATTCCGGGACTAGCGCCCATGAGCAGTTCTTC.

The gene calls are TRBV7-9 and TRBJ1-5, with 7 positions matching TRBD1. Germline-derived CDR1 and CDR2 are SEHNR and FQNEAQ (reference sequence). V lost 1 base to trimming and J lost 3 bases; unmatched junction nucleotides: 9. This CDR3 contains 17 residues. CDR3 in DNA: TGTGCCAGCAGCTTAGGGACAGGTTTCGGCAACAATCAGCCCCAGCATTTT. Residues: CASSLGTGFGNNQPQHF.